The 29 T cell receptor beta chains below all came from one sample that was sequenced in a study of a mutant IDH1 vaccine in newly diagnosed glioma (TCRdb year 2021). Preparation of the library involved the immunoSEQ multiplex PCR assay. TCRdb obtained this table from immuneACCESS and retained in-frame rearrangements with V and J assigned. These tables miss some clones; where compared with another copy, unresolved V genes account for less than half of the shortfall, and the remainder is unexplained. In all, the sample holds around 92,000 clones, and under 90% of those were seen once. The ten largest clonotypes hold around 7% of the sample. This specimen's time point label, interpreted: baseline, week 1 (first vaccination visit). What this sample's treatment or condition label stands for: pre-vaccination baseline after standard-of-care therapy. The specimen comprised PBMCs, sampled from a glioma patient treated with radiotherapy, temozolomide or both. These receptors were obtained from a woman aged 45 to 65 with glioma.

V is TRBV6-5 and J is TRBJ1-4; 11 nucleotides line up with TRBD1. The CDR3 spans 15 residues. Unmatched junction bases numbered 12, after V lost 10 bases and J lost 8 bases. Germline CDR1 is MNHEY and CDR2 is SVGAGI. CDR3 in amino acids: CATRGQGVGKEKLFF. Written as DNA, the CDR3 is TGTGCCACCCGGGGACAGGGGGTCGGGAAGGAAAAACTGTTTTTT.

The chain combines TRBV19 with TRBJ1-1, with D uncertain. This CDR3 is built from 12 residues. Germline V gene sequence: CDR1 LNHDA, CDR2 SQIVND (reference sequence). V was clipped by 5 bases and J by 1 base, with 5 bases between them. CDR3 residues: CASSYGNTEAFF. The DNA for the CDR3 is TGTGCCAGTAGTTACGGGAACACTGAAGCTTTCTTT.

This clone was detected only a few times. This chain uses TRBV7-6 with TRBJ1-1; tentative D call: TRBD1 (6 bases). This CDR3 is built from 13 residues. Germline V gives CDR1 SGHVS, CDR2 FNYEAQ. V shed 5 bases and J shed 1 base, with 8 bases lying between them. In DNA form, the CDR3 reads TGTGCCAGCAGCGAGGGGGGGAACACTGAAGCTTTCTTT. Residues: CASSEGGNTEAFF.

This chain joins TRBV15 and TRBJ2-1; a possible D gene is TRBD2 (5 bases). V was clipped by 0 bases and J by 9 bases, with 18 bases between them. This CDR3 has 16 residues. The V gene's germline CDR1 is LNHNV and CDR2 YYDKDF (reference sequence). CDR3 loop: CATSRDRPGGSGEQFF. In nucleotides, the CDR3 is TGTGCCACCAGCAGAGATCGACCCGGAGGCTCCGGTGAGCAGTTCTTC.

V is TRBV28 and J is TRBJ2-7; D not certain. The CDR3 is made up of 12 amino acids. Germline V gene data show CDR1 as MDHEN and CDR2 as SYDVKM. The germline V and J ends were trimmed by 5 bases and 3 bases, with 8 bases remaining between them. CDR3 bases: TGTGCCAGCAGTGGCACTATCTACGAGCAGTACTTC. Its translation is CASSGTIYEQYF.

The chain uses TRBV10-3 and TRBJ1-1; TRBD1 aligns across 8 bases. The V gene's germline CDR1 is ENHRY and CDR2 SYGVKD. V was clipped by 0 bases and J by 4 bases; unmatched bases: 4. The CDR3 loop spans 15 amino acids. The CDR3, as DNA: TGTGCCATCAGTGAGTCGTCAGGGGGCCTCACTGAAGCTTTCTTT. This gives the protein CAISESSGGLTEAFF.

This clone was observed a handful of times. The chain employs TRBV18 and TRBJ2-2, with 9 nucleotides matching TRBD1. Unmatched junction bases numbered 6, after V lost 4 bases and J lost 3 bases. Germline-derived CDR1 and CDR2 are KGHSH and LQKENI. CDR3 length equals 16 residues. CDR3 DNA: TGTGCCAGCTCACAACAGGGGGCGTCGGACACCGGGGAGCTGTTTTTT. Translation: CASSQQGASDTGELFF.

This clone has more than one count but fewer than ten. CDR3 nucleotides: TGCGCCAGCAGCCAGTCGAACAGGGGGGCTGGAAACACCATATATTTT. It encodes CASSQSNRGAGNTIYF. The rearrangement joins TRBV4-1 to TRBJ1-3; 8 bases match TRBD1. The germline V gene has CDR1 MGHRA and CDR2 YSYEKL. The CDR3 is 16 amino acids. The junction had 6 bases not matched to a gene; V was cut back by 3 bases and J by 2 bases.

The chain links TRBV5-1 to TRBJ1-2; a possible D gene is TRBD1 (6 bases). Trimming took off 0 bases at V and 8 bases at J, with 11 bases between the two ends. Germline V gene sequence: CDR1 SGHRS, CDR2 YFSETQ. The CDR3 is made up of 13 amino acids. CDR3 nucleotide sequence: TGCGCCAGCAGCTTGGGACAGGCGGGGGGCTACACCTTC. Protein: CASSLGQAGGYTF.

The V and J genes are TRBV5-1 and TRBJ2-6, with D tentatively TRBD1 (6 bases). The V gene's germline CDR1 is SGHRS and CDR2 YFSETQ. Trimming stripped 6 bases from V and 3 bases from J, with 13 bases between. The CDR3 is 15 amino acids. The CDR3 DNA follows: TGCGCCAGCACCCCAACAGGGAGTGGGGCCAACGTCCTGACTTTC. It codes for CASTPTGSGANVLTF.

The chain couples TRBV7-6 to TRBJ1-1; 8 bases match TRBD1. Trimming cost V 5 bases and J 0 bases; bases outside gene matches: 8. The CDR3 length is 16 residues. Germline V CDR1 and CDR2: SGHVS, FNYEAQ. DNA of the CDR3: TGTGCCAGCAGCCTGTCGACAGGGGTCGTGAACACTGAAGCTTTCTTT. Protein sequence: CASSLSTGVVNTEAFF.

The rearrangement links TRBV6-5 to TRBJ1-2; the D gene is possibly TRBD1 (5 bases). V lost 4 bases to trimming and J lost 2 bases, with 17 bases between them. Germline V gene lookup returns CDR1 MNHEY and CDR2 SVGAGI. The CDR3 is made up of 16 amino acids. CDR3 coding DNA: TGTGCCAGCAGTTCGGGACTTGGGACGGGGAACTATGGCTACACCTTC. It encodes CASSSGLGTGNYGYTF.

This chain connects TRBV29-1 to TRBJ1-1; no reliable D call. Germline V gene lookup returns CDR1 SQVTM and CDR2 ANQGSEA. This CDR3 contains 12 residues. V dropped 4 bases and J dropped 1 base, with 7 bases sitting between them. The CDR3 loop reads CSVVRGNTEAFF. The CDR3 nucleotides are TGCAGCGTTGTTCGTGGGAACACTGAAGCTTTCTTT. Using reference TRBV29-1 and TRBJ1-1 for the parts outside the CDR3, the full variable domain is SAVISQKPSRDICQRGTSLTIQCQVDSQVTMMFWYRQQPGQSLTLIATANQGSEATYESGFVIDKFPISRPNLTFSTLTVSNMSPEDSSIYLCSVVRGNTEAFFGQGTRLTVV.

CDR3 amino acids: CASSRREGSTEAFF. CDR3 in DNA: TGTGCCAGCAGCCGCAGGGAGGGGAGCACTGAAGCTTTCTTT. This chain connects TRBV7-8 to TRBJ1-1, with D possibly matching TRBD1 (5 bases). The V end lost 5 bases, the J end lost 4 bases, and 14 bases lay between the germline ends. Germline CDR1 and CDR2: SGHVS and FQNEAQ. This CDR3 region has 14 residues.

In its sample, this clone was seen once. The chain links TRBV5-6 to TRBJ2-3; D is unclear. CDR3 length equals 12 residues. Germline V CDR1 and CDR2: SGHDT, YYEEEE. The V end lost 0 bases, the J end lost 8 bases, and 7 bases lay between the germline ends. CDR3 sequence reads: CASSLASTTQYF. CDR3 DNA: TGTGCCAGCAGCTTGGCCTCTACTACGCAGTATTTT.

The DNA of the CDR3 is TGCGCCAGCAGCCAAAAGCGGGGCACTGAAGCTTTCTTT. Its protein is CASSQKRGTEAFF. The chain is built from TRBV4-3 and TRBJ1-1; D not certain. V was pared by 2 bases and J by 4 bases, with 8 bases between. The CDR3 runs 13 residues. CDR1 is LGHNA and CDR2 is YSLEER in the germline V gene.

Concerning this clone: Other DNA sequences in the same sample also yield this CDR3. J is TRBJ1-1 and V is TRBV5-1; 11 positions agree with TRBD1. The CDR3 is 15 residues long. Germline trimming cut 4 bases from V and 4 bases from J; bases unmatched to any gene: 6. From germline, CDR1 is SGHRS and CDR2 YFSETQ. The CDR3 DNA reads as TGCGCCAGCAGCGGAAGGACAGGGGGCGGCACTGAAGCTTTCTTT. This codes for CASSGRTGGGTEAFF. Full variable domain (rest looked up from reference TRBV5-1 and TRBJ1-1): KAGVTQTPRYLIKTRGQQVTLSCSPISGHRSVSWYQQTPGQGLQFLFEYFSETQRNKGNFPGRFSGRQFSNSRSEMNVSTLELGDSALYLCASSGRTGGGTEAFFGQGTRLTVV.

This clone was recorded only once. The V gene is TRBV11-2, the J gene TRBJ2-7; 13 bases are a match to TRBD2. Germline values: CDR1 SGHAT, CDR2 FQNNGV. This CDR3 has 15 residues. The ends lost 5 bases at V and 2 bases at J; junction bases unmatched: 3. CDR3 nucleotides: TGTGCCAGCAGCCAACTAGCGGGGGGGGCCTACGAGCAGTACTTC. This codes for CASSQLAGGAYEQYF.

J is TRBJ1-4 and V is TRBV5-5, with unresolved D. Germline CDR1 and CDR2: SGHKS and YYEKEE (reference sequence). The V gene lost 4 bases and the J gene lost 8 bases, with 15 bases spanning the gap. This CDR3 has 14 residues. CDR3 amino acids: CASSLTTKEEKLFF. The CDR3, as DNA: TGTGCCAGCAGCCTCACTACAAAAGAGGAAAAACTGTTTTTT.

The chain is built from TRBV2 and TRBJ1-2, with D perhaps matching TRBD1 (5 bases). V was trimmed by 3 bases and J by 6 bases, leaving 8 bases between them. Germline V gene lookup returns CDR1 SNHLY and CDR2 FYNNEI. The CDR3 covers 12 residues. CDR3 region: CASSEAGNGYTF. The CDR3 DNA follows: TGTGCCAGCAGTGAGGCAGGGAATGGCTACACCTTC.

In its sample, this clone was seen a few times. This CDR3 is CASSLQGRDTQYF. In DNA, the CDR3 is TGTGCCAGCAGCCTTCAGGGACGAGATACGCAGTATTTT. This chain joins TRBV9 and TRBJ2-3, with D perhaps matching TRBD1 or TRBD2 (5 bases each). The ends were cut back, 4 bases at V and 5 bases at J, with 11 bases in the middle. This CDR3 has 13 amino acids. CDR1 is SGDLS, CDR2 YYNGEE, per germline.

The CDR3 reads CASAPTVNTEAFF. DNA for the CDR3: TGTGCTAGTGCCCCGACAGTGAACACTGAAGCTTTCTTT. The rearrangement joins TRBV12-5 to TRBJ1-1; possible D gene TRBD1, 5 bases. The ends were cut back, 7 bases at V and 0 bases at J, with 9 bases in the middle. The CDR3 covers 13 residues. Germline CDR1 LGHNT, CDR2 FRNRAP.

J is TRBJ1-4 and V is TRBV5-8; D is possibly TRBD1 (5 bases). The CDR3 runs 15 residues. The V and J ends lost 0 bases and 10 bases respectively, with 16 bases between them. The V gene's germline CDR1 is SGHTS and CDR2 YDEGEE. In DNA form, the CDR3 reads TGTGCCAGCAGCTTGGAGGCAGGGAGTAAAGGAAAACTGTTTTTT. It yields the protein CASSLEAGSKGKLFF. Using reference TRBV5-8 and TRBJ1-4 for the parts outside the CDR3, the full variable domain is EAGVTQSPTHLIKTRGQQATLRCSPISGHTSVYWYQQALGLGLQFLLWYDEGEERNRGNFPPRFSGRQFPNYSSELNVNALELEDSALYLCASSLEAGSKGKLFFGSGTQLSVL.

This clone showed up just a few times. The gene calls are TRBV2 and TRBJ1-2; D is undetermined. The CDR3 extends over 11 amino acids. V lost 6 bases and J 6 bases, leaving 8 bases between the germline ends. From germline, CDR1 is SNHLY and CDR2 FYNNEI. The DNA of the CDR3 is TGTGCCAGCAGGGCGGGTCATGGCTACACCTTC. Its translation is CASRAGHGYTF.

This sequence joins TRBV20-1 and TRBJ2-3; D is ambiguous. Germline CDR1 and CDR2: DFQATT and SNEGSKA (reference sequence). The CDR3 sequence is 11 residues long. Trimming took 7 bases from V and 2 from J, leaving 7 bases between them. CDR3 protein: CSGRLTDTQYF. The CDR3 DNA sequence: TGCAGTGGAAGACTCACAGATACGCAGTATTTT.

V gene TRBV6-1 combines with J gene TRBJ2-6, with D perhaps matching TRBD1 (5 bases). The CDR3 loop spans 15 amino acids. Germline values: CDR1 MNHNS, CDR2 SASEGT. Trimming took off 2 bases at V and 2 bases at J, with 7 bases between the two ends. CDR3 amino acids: CASSEQGTGANVLTF. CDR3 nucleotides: TGTGCCAGCAGTGAACAGGGCACTGGGGCCAACGTCCTGACTTTC.

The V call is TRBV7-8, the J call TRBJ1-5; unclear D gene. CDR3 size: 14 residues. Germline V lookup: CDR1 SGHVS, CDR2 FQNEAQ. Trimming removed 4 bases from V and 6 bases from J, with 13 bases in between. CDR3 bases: TGTGCCAGCAGCTCGGGAGGCCTGGCTCAGCCCCAGCATTTT. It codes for CASSSGGLAQPQHF.

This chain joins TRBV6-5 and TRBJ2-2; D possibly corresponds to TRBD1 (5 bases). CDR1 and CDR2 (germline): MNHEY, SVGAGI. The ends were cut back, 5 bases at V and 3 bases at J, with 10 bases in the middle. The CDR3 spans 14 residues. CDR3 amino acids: CASSGRVYTGELFF. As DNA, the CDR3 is TGTGCCAGCAGTGGCAGGGTTTACACCGGGGAGCTGTTTTTT.

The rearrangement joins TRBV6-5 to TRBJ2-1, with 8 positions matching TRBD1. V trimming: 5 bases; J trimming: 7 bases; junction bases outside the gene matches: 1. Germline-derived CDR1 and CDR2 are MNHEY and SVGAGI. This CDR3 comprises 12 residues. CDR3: CASSQGANEQFF. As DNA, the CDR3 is TGTGCCAGCAGTCAGGGGGCGAATGAGCAGTTCTTC.